A single sample gave rise to the 14 T cell receptor beta chains below, sequenced in a study of blood T cell repertoires in COVID-19. The data were produced by immunoSEQ multiplex PCR, yet TCRdb's version contains in-frame clones alone and is incomplete. This table holds over 200,000 clones, about 90% found once. The specimen sequenced was peripheral blood. The receptor source for this set is a woman aged 55-70 years with acute or convalescent COVID-19.

This clone was seen just once. CDR3 region: CASSILGLAGDTQYF. The CDR3 DNA reads as TGTGCCAGTAGTATTCTGGGACTAGCGGGAGATACGCAGTATTTT. The chain carries TRBV19 and TRBJ2-3, with 12 nucleotides matching TRBD2. V trimming: 3 bases; J trimming: 5 bases; junction bases outside the gene matches: 3. Germline CDR1 LNHDA, CDR2 SQIVND (reference sequence). CDR3 length: 15 amino acids.

In this sample, this clone turned up a few times. The J gene is TRBJ1-3, the V gene TRBV15; 9 positions match TRBD1. This CDR3 comprises 15 residues. Losses at the gene ends were 3 bases for V and 1 base for J; bases not matched to a gene: 1. Germline CDR1 is LNHNV and CDR2 is YYDKDF (reference sequence). The CDR3 protein is CATSRGQGSGNTIYF. CDR3 nucleotides: TGTGCCACCAGCAGGGGACAGGGTTCTGGAAACACCATATATTTT.

V is TRBV9 and J is TRBJ1-4, with D tentatively TRBD1 (5 bases). The germline V gene encodes CDR1 SGDLS and CDR2 YYNGEE. The CDR3 spans 15 residues. The V end was cut by 4 bases, the J end by 5 bases, with 15 bases between. CDR3 DNA sequence: TGTGCCAGCAGCCTAATGTCAGGGCCGAATGAAAAACTGTTTTTT. Protein product: CASSLMSGPNEKLFF. The whole variable domain, remainder taken from reference TRBV9 and TRBJ1-4, is DSGVTQTPKHLITATGQRVTLRCSPRSGDLSVYWYQQSLDQGLQFLIQYYNGEERAKGNILERFSAQQFPDLHSELNLSSLELGDSALYFCASSLMSGPNEKLFFGSGTQLSVL.

The chain couples TRBV9 to TRBJ2-5; TRBD2 matches at 8 bases. The V segment lost 4 bases and the J segment 5 bases; nucleotides outside the gene matches: 10. The CDR3 is 15 amino acids. Germline CDR1 reads SGDLS; CDR2 reads YYNGEE. CDR3 residues: CASSPRGREAETQYF. The CDR3 coding sequence is TGTGCCAGCAGCCCCCGGGGGCGGGAGGCGGAGACCCAGTACTTC.

The V call is TRBV7-2, the J call TRBJ2-2, with 7 nucleotides matching TRBD2. The CDR3 has 16 residues. J was trimmed by 9 bases and V by 8 bases; bases with no gene match: 18. Germline CDR1 and CDR2: SGHTA and FQGNSA. The CDR3 bases are TGTGCCAGCGTCGGGAGGAACTCTATAAATACCCGGGAGCTGTTTTTT. Translated, it gives CASVGRNSINTRELFF.

The genes are TRBV30 and TRBJ1-3; D is undetermined. Trimming removed 3 bases from V and 2 bases from J, with 20 bases in between. The CDR3 extends over 17 amino acids. CDR1 and CDR2 from the germline V gene are GTSNPN and SVGIG (reference sequence). DNA of the CDR3: TGTGCCTGGAGGACTAAAGACCCCAATATCCCTGGAAACACCATATATTTT. Translation gives CAWRTKDPNIPGNTIYF.

The genes are TRBV20-1 and TRBJ2-3, with no clear D. The germline gives CDR1 DFQATT, CDR2 SNEGSKA (reference sequence). The CDR3 has 11 residues. Trimming took 6 bases from V and 5 from J, leaving 9 bases between them. The CDR3 loop is CSAPIRDTQYF. For the CDR3, the DNA is TGCAGTGCCCCTATTCGAGATACGCAGTATTTT.

This clone was recorded only once. J is TRBJ1-4 and V is TRBV6-1; 10 bases line up with TRBD1. The junction had 7 bases not matched to a gene; V was cut back by 0 bases and J by 9 bases. CDR1 and CDR2 from the germline V gene are MNHNS and SASEGT. The CDR3 is 16 residues long. The CDR3 reads CASSEAVGTGVKKLFF. The CDR3 DNA reads TGTGCCAGCAGTGAAGCGGTGGGGACAGGGGTTAAAAAACTGTTTTTT.

The CDR3 region is CASSESQVFPGELFF. The CDR3 coding sequence is TGCGCCAGCAGTGAGTCACAGGTTTTCCCCGGGGAGCTGTTTTTT. The chain uses TRBV10-1 and TRBJ2-2, with D tentatively TRBD1 (5 bases). The ends were cut back, 0 bases at V and 6 bases at J, with 11 bases in the middle. The germline CDR1 and CDR2 sequences are WNHNN and SYGVQD (reference sequence). The CDR3 consists of 15 residues.

The chain recombines TRBV19 with TRBJ1-5; maybe TRBD1 (6 bases). Germline-derived CDR1 and CDR2 are LNHDA and SQIVND (reference sequence). The CDR3 covers 16 residues. V lost 2 bases, J lost 6 bases, and 17 bases lay in between. CDR3 DNA: TGTGCCAGTAGTATACTTGGGGGGGCGGGTGGTCAGCCCCAGCATTTT. Its translation: CASSILGGAGGQPQHF.

In its sample, this clone was seen a few times. CDR3: CASSQDRWDTPPTNEKLFF. DNA for the CDR3: TGTGCCAGCAGCCAAGATCGATGGGACACACCCCCAACTAATGAAAAACTGTTTTTT. The rearrangement links TRBV3-1 (or the pseudogene TRBV3-2) to TRBJ1-4, with D tentatively TRBD1 (6 bases). V lost 0 bases and J lost 0, with 17 bases in between. Per the germline V gene, CDR1 is LGHDT and CDR2 is YNNKEL (reference sequence). The CDR3 length is 19 residues.

The V gene is TRBV28, the J gene TRBJ1-4; D gene uncertain. Germline V gives CDR1 MDHEN, CDR2 SYDVKM. Trimming took 2 bases from V and 0 from J, leaving 7 bases between them. This CDR3 comprises 15 residues. The CDR3 nucleotides read TGTGCCAGCAGTTTAATGAGGCCAACTAATGAAAAACTGTTTTTT. This sequence encodes CASSLMRPTNEKLFF.

The V gene is TRBV19, the J gene TRBJ1-3; 8 bases map to TRBD1. The CDR3 has 17 residues. The J segment lost 4 bases and the V segment lost 5 bases, leaving 13 bases of the junction unmatched. Germline CDR1 is LNHDA and CDR2 is SQIVND (reference sequence). This chain's CDR3 is CASSASTPGQVGNTIYF. In DNA, the CDR3 is TGTGCCAGTAGTGCGTCGACCCCGGGACAGGTGGGAAACACCATATATTTT.

The chain has TRBV7-9 and TRBJ2-7; D is possibly TRBD2 (5 bases). Germline V CDR1 and CDR2: SEHNR, FQNEAQ (reference sequence). The CDR3 has 17 residues. V shed 2 bases and J shed 2 bases, with 19 bases lying between them. The CDR3 nucleotides are TGTGCCAGCAGCTTAAGTAGTGGCGGGCCACTGACCTACGAGCAGTACTTC. Translating gives CASSLSSGGPLTYEQYF.